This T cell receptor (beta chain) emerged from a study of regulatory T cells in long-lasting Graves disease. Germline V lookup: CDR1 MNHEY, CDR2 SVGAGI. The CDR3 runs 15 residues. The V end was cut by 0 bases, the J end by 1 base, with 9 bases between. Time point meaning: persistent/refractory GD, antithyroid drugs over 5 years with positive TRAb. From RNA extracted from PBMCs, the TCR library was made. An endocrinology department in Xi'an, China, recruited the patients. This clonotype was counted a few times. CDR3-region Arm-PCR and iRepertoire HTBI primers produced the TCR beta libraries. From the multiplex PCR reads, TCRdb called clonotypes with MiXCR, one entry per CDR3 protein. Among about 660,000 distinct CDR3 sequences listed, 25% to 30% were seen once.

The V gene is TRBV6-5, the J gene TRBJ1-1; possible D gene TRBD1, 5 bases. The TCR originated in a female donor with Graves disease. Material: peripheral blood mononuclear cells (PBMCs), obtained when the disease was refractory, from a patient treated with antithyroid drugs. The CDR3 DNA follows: TGTGCCAGCAGTTACTCCATGACAGCGAACACTGAAGCTTTCTTT. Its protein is CASSYSMTANTEAFF.